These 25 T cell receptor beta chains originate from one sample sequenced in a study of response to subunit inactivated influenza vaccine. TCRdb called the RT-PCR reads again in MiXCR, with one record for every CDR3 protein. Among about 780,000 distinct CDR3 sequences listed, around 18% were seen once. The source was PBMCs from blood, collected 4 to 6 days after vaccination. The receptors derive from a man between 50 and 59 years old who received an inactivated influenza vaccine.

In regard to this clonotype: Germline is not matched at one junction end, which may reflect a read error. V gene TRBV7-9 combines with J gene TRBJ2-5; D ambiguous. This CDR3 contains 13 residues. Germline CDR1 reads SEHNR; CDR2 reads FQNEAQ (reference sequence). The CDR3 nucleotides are TGCGCCAGCAGCTTGGATGGGCAAGAGACCCAGTACTTC. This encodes CASSLDGQETQYF.

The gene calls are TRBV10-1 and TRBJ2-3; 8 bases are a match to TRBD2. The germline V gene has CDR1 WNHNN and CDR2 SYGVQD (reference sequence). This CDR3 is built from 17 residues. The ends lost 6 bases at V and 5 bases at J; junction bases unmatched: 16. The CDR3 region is CASSPRAAGEPGDTQYF. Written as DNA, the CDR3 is TGCGCCAGCAGCCCCCGGGCAGCGGGGGAACCGGGAGATACGCAGTATTTT.

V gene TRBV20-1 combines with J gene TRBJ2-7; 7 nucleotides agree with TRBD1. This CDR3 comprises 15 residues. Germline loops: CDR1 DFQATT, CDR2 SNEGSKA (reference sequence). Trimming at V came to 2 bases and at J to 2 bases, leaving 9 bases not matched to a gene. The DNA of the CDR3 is TGCAGTGCTAGAATACAGGGGCTTCGTACCTACGAGCAGTACTTC. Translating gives CSARIQGLRTYEQYF.

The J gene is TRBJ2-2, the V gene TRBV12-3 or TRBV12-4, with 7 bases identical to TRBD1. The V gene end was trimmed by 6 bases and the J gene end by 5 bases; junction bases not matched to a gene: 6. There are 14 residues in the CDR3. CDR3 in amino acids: CASSPLTGTGELFF. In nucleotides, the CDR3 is TGTGCCAGCAGCCCCTTGACAGGGACCGGGGAGCTGTTTTTT.

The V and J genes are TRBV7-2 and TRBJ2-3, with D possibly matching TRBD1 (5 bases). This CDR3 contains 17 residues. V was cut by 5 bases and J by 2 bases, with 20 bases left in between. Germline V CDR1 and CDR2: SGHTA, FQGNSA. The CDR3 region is CASSSSQGGSFTDTQYF. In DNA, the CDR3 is TGTGCCAGCAGCAGCTCTCAGGGTGGATCGTTCACAGATACGCAGTATTTT.

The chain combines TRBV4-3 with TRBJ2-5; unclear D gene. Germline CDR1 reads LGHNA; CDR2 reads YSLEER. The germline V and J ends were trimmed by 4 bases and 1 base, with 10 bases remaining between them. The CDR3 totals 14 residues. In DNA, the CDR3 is TGCGCCAGCAGCCCCATGGGGTCCCAAGAGACCCAGTACTTC. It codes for CASSPMGSQETQYF.

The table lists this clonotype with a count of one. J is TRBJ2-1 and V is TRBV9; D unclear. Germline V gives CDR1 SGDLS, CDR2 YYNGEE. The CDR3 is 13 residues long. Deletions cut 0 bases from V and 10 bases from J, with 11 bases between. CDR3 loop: CASSVVEIGEQFF. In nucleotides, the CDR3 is TGTGCCAGCAGCGTAGTGGAGATTGGGGAGCAGTTCTTC.

The CDR3 nucleotides read TGTGCCAGCGGGAGAGGCGGGACAGGGGCAGATACGCAGTATTTT. Residues: CASGRGGTGADTQYF. The rearrangement uses TRBV12-3 or TRBV12-4 and TRBJ2-3; 10 bases match TRBD1. The CDR3 sequence is 15 residues long. J lost 4 bases, V lost 8 bases, and 9 bases had no gene match.

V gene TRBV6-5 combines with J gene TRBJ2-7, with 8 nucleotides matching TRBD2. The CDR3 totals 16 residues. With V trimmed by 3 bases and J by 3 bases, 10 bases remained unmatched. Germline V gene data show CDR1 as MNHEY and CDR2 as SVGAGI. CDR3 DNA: TGTGCCAGCAGTTATCATCCTGGGCGGGAGGACTACGAGCAGTACTTC. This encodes CASSYHPGREDYEQYF.

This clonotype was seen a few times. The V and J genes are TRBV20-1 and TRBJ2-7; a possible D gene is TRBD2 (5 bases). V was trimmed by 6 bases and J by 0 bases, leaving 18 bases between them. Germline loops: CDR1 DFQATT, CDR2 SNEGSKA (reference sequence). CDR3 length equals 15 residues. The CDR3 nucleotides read TGCAGTGCCTACGCGGACGGGATTAGCTCCTACGAGCAGTACTTC. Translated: CSAYADGISSYEQYF.

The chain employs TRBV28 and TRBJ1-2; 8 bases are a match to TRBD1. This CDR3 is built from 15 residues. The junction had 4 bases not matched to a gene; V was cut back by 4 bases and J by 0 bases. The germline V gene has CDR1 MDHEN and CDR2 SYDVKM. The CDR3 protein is CASSSTGGANYGYTF. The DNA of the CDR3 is TGTGCCAGCAGTTCTACAGGGGGAGCTAACTATGGCTACACCTTC.

The CDR3 nucleotides read TGTGCCAGTGGACACCTCAGCTCCTACGAGCAGTACTTC. Translated, it gives CASGHLSSYEQYF. The V gene is TRBV6-1, the J gene TRBJ2-7; TRBD1 is a possible D gene (5 bases). Germline loops: CDR1 MNHNS, CDR2 SASEGT. Deletions cut 9 bases from V and 0 bases from J, with 12 bases between. There are 13 residues in the CDR3.

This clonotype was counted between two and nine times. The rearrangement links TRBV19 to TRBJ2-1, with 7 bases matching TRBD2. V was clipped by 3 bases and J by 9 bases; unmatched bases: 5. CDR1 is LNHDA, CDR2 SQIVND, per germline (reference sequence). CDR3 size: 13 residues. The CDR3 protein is CASSIVGGGEQFF. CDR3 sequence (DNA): TGTGCCAGTAGTATTGTCGGCGGGGGTGAGCAGTTCTTC.

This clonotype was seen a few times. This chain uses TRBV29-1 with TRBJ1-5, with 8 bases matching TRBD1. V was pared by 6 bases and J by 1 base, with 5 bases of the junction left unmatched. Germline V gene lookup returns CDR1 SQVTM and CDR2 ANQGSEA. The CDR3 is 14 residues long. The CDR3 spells CSVLTGVSNQPQHF. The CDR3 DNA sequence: TGCAGCGTGTTGACAGGGGTGAGCAATCAGCCCCAGCATTTT.

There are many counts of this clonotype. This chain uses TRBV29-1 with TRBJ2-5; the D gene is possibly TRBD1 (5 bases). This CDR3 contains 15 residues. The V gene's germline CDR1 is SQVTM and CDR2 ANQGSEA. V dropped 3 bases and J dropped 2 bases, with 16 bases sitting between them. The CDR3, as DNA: TGCAGCGTTGACGCCCCCGACAGACCTCAAGAGACCCAGTACTTC. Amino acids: CSVDAPDRPQETQYF. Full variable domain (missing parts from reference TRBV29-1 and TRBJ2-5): SAVISQKPSRDICQRGTSLTIQCQVDSQVTMMFWYRQQPGQSLTLIATANQGSEATYESGFVIDKFPISRPNLTFSTLTVSNMSPEDSSIYLCSVDAPDRPQETQYFGPGTRLLVL.

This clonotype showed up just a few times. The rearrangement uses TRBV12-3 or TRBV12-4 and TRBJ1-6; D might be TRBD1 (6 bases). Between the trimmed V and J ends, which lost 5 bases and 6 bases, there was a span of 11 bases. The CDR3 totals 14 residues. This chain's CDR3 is CASSRAGANSPLHF. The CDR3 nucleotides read TGTGCCAGCAGTCGGGCAGGGGCTAATTCACCCCTCCACTTT.

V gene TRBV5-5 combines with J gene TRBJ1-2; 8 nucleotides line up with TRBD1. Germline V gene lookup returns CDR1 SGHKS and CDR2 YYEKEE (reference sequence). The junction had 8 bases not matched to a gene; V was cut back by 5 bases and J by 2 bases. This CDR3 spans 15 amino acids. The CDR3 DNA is TGTGCCAGCAGACCGCAGGGGGCTAGGAACTATGGCTACACCTTC. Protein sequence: CASRPQGARNYGYTF.

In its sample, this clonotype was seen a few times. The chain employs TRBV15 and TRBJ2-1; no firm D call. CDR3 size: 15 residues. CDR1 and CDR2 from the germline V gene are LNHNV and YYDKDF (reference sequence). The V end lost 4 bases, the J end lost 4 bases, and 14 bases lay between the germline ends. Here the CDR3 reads CATSTTDTPYNEQFF. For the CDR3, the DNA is TGTGCCACCAGCACGACCGATACCCCGTACAATGAGCAGTTCTTC.

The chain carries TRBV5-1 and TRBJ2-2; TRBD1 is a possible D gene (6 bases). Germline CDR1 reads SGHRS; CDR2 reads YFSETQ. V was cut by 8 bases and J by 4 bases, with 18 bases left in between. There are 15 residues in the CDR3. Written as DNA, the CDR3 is TGCGCCAGTCTACAGGGCCGAGGAGGCACCGGGGAGCTGTTTTTT. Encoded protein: CASLQGRGGTGELFF. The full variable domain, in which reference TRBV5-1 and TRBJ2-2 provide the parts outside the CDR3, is KAGVTQTPRYLIKTRGQQVTLSCSPISGHRSVSWYQQTPGQGLQFLFEYFSETQRNKGNFPGRFSGRQFSNSRSEMNVSTLELGDSALYLCASLQGRGGTGELFFGEGSRLTVL.

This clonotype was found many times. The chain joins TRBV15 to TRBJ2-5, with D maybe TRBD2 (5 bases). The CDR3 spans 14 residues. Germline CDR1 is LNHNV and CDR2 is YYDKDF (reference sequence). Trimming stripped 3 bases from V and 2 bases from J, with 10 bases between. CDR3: CATSSTGDQETQYF. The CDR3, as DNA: TGTGCCACCAGCAGTACCGGGGATCAAGAGACCCAGTACTTC.

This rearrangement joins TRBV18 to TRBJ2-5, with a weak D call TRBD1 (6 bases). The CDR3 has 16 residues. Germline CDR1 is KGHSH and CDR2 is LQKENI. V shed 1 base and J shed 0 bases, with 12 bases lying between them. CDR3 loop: CASSPLTGPNQETQYF. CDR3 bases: TGTGCCAGCTCACCACTGACAGGCCCAAACCAAGAGACCCAGTACTTC.

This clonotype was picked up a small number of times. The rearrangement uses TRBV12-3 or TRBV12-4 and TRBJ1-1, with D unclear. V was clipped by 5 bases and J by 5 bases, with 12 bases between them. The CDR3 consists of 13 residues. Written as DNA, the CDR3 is TGTGCCAGCAGTCCCCGACGGGTAACTGAAGCTTTCTTT. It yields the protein CASSPRRVTEAFF.

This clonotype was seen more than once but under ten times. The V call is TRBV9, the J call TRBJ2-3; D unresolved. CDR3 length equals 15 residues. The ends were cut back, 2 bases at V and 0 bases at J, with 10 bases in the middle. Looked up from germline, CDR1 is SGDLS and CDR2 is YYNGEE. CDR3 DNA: TGTGCCAGCAGCGTCAATATGCCTAGCACAGATACGCAGTATTTT. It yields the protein CASSVNMPSTDTQYF.

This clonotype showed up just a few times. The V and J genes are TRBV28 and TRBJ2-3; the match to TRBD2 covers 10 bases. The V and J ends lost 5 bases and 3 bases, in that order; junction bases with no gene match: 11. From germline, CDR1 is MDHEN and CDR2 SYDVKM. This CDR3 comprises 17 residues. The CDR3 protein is CASSPPLAGDWTDTQYF. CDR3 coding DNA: TGTGCCAGCAGTCCACCTCTAGCGGGGGATTGGACAGATACGCAGTATTTT.

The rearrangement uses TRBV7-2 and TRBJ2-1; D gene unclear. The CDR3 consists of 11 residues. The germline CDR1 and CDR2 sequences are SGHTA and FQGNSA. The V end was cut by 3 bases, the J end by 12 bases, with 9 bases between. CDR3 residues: CASSLKAGQFF. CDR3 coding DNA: TGTGCCAGCAGCTTGAAGGCAGGGCAGTTCTTC.